These 19 T cell receptor beta chains came from one sample sequenced in a study of T cells in Graves' hyperthyroidism and ophthalmopathy. The CDR3 regions of TCR beta were amplified from RNA transcripts. HTBI primers were employed in a first-round RT-PCR of the TCR CDR3. TCRdb reprocessed the multiplex PCR reads via MiXCR and lists one record per CDR3 protein. Of over 650,000 distinct CDR3 sequences listed, 45% are singletons. Sequencing input: peripheral blood or thyroid tissue (not recorded which). The source is an adult man with Graves' disease, either hyperthyroidism or ophthalmopathy (not recorded which).

This clonotype was recorded many times. This chain joins TRBV7-2 and TRBJ1-2; D is perhaps TRBD1 (6 bases). The CDR3 extends over 14 amino acids. Germline V gene lookup returns CDR1 SGHTA and CDR2 FQGNSA. The ends were cut back, 1 base at V and 8 bases at J, with 14 bases in the middle. CDR3 sequence: CASSLDRGATGYTF. The CDR3 DNA reads TGTGCCAGCAGCTTAGATCGGGGGGCGACCGGCTACACCTTC.

The genes are TRBV25-1 and TRBJ1-5, with 9 positions matching TRBD1. In germline, CDR1 is MGHDK, CDR2 SYGVNS. The CDR3 runs to 14 residues. This chain's CDR3 is CASVGTGKNQPQHF. The CDR3, as DNA: TGTGCTAGCGTAGGGACAGGGAAAAATCAGCCCCAGCATTTT.

The chain carries TRBV5-1 and TRBJ1-6; D is perhaps TRBD1 (6 bases). The germline V and J ends were trimmed by 0 bases and 11 bases, with 15 bases remaining between them. CDR1 and CDR2 from the germline V gene are SGHRS and YFSETQ. CDR3 length: 15 residues. The DNA for the CDR3 is TGCGCCAGCAGCTTGGGGACAGCCGTGAATGCACCCCTCCACTTT. This gives the protein CASSLGTAVNAPLHF.

The chain joins TRBV7-9 to TRBJ1-2; TRBD1 matches 12 bases. The CDR3 runs 16 residues. In germline, CDR1 is SEHNR, CDR2 FQNEAQ (reference sequence). Unmatched junction bases numbered 8, after V lost 5 bases and J lost 4 bases. DNA of the CDR3: TGTGCCAGCAGCCCCACGGGGACAGGGGGCACCTATGGCTACACCTTC. Translated, it gives CASSPTGTGGTYGYTF.

Comment on this clonotype: A much more abundant neighbour one base away suggests this may be a read error. V gene TRBV7-9 combines with J gene TRBJ2-5; D is possibly TRBD1 (6 bases). The germline V gene has CDR1 SEHNR and CDR2 FQNEAQ (reference sequence). Trimming stripped 1 base from V and 2 bases from J, with 8 bases between. The CDR3 covers 14 residues. The CDR3 reads CASSLDGQQETQYF. CDR3 DNA sequence: TGTGCCAGCAGCTTAGACGGACAGCAAGAGACCCAGTACTTC.

This clonotype is a singleton in its sample. The conserved final phenylalanine or tryptophan is absent from the CDR3, which likely points to a read error. The gene calls are TRBV7-9 and TRBJ1-1; D call uncertain. The CDR3 contains 12 residues. V dropped 3 bases and J dropped 5 bases, with 7 bases sitting between them. From germline, CDR1 is SEHNR and CDR2 FQNEAQ (reference sequence). Here the CDR3 DNA reads TGTGCCAGCAGCTTGGCGCTGACTGAAGCTTTCCTT. This codes for CASSLALTEAFL.

The V and J genes are TRBV29-1 and TRBJ1-4; D gene ambiguous. The length of the CDR3 is 13 residues. Trimming took off 2 bases at V and 8 bases at J, with 12 bases between the two ends. Germline values: CDR1 SQVTM, CDR2 ANQGSEA. The CDR3 DNA follows: TGCAGCGTTGAATTCGGTGAGAACGAAAAACTGTTTTTT. It specifies CSVEFGENEKLFF.

This clonotype was detected ten times or more. The chain is built from TRBV7-2 and TRBJ1-6; D remains unclear. This CDR3 region has 14 residues. V gave up 3 bases and J gave up 7 bases, with 10 bases separating them. CDR1 SGHTA and CDR2 FQGNSA come from the germline V gene. The CDR3 loop reads CASSFLGGNSPLHF. In DNA, the CDR3 is TGTGCCAGCAGCTTTCTGGGTGGGAATTCACCCCTCCACTTT.

The chain uses TRBV7-9 and TRBJ1-4; D ambiguous. Germline V lookup: CDR1 SEHNR, CDR2 FQNEAQ (reference sequence). CDR3 size: 16 residues. V was clipped by 4 bases and J by 4 bases, with 16 bases between them. This CDR3 reads CASSSPPGRFNEKLFF. Here the CDR3 DNA reads TGTGCCAGCAGCTCACCTCCTGGACGGTTTAATGAAAAACTGTTTTTT.

In its sample, this clonotype was seen many times. The CDR3 region is CSVGQGLNTEAFF. The CDR3 DNA reads TGCAGCGTCGGACAGGGCTTGAACACTGAAGCTTTCTTT. The chain carries TRBV29-1 and TRBJ1-1; 8 nucleotides line up with TRBD1. The CDR3 spans 13 residues. Germline V lookup: CDR1 SQVTM, CDR2 ANQGSEA. V dropped 6 bases and J dropped 0; count of bases not matched to a gene: 3.

This clonotype has ten or more counts. The chain joins TRBV5-1 to TRBJ1-1; a weak D match, TRBD1 (5 bases). The CDR3 extends over 14 amino acids. Trimming removed 3 bases from V and 7 bases from J, with 16 bases in between. The V gene's germline CDR1 is SGHRS and CDR2 YFSETQ. The CDR3 nucleotides read TGCGCCAGCAGCTATCGGGGCGAGGCCCTTGAAGCTTTCTTT. Its translation: CASSYRGEALEAFF.

About this clonotype: With a much larger clone just one base away, this may be a read error. The genes are TRBV2 and TRBJ2-7, with D hard to call. Germline loops: CDR1 SNHLY, CDR2 FYNNEI. This CDR3 region has 11 residues. This CDR3 is CASSEVVEQCF. CDR3 sequence (DNA): TGTGCCAGCAGTGAAGTGGTCGAGCAGTGCTTC.

This clonotype was seen many times. The V call is TRBV24-1, the J call TRBJ1-5; no clear D. The CDR3 runs to 13 residues. Germline-derived CDR1 and CDR2 are KGHDR and SFDVKD. The V end was cut by 4 bases, the J end by 4 bases, with 7 bases between. The CDR3 bases are TGTGCCACCAGTGACGACGGGAATCAGCCCCAGCATTTT. It specifies CATSDDGNQPQHF.

This clonotype was detected many times. V usage is TRBV2 and J usage is TRBJ1-4, with D possibly being TRBD1 (6 bases). Trimming removed 9 bases from V and 0 bases from J, with 14 bases in between. The CDR3 has 15 residues. The germline gives CDR1 SNHLY, CDR2 FYNNEI. CDR3 amino acids: CASNRQAATNEKLFF. DNA for the CDR3: TGTGCCAGTAACAGACAGGCAGCAACTAATGAAAAACTGTTTTTT.

This rearrangement joins TRBV29-1 to TRBJ2-5, with D uncertain. The germline V gene has CDR1 SQVTM and CDR2 ANQGSEA. The CDR3 is 12 amino acids. Trimming shortened V by 8 bases and J by 5 bases, and 15 bases separated the two germline ends. As DNA, the CDR3 is TGCAGCTTGGCGGTGGGCACGGAGACCCAGTACTTC. It is translated as CSLAVGTETQYF.

This clonotype was observed a few times. The chain combines TRBV7-9 with TRBJ1-1; 7 nucleotides match TRBD1. Germline CDR1 SEHNR, CDR2 FQNEAQ (reference sequence). The ends lost 6 bases at V and 6 bases at J; junction bases unmatched: 7. The CDR3 is 13 residues long. DNA of the CDR3: TGTGCCAGCAGGGTTGGGACAGTCTCTGAAGCTTTCTTT. This translates into CASRVGTVSEAFF. Supplemented by reference TRBV7-9 and TRBJ1-1, the full variable domain reads DTGVSQNPRHKITKRGQNVTFRCDPISEHNRLYWYRQTLGQGPEFLTYFQNEAQLEKSRLLSDRFSAERPKGSFSTLEIQRTEQGDSAMYLCASRVGTVSEAFFGQGTRLTVV.

This clonotype came up a few times. The chain joins TRBV20-1 to TRBJ2-5, with 10 bases identical to TRBD1. Germline V lookup: CDR1 DFQATT, CDR2 SNEGSKA (reference sequence). The CDR3 contains 15 residues. V gave up 0 bases and J gave up 5 bases; unmatched junction bases: 6. CDR3 protein: CSARDRDRGSETQYF. CDR3 nucleotide sequence: TGCAGTGCTAGAGACCGGGACAGGGGATCGGAGACCCAGTACTTC.

This clonotype has only a few counts. The V gene is TRBV7-9, the J gene TRBJ1-1; D gene uncertain. The V end lost 6 bases, the J end lost 3 bases, and 11 bases lay between the germline ends. The CDR3 runs 13 residues. Germline values: CDR1 SEHNR, CDR2 FQNEAQ (reference sequence). CDR3 in amino acids: CASSVTPHTEAFF. The DNA for the CDR3 is TGTGCCAGCAGTGTCACACCACACACTGAAGCTTTCTTT.

The CDR3 region is CASSFHLALNTEAFF. DNA of the CDR3: TGTGCCAGCAGCTTTCATTTGGCCCTGAACACTGAAGCTTTCTTT. The chain joins TRBV5-6 to TRBJ1-1; no clear D gene. This CDR3 is 15 amino acids long. Trimming shortened V by 2 bases and J by 0 bases, and 11 bases separated the two germline ends. The germline V gene has CDR1 SGHDT and CDR2 YYEEEE.